This entry features one T cell receptor (beta chain) sequence. The CDR3 extends over 16 amino acids. CDR1 is LNHNV, CDR2 YYDKDF, per germline (reference sequence). The V end lost 0 bases, the J end lost 8 bases, and 19 bases lay between the germline ends. Participants' own reports of clinical history determined their cohort assignment. This entry is derived from a study of blood T cell repertoires in COVID-19. Per the authors' pipeline: Amplification of reference gene primers provided the estimated nucleated cell counts. TCRdb's table, derived via immunoSEQ multiplex PCR, lists solely in-frame clones and lacks some. V and J calls and clone size are as listed in that table; D and trimming were resolved from the DNA. The sample has 330,000 or so clones, about nine tenths seen once.

J is TRBJ1-2 and V is TRBV15; TRBD1 is a possible D gene (5 bases). The specimen sequenced was PBMCs or T cells enriched from blood (not recorded which). This clonotype was sampled from a woman aged 25 to 45 who had been exposed to COVID-19. The CDR3 sequence: CATSRDGQGDRWGYTF. For the CDR3, the DNA is TGTGCCACCAGCAGAGATGGCCAGGGCGACCGTTGGGGCTACACCTTC.